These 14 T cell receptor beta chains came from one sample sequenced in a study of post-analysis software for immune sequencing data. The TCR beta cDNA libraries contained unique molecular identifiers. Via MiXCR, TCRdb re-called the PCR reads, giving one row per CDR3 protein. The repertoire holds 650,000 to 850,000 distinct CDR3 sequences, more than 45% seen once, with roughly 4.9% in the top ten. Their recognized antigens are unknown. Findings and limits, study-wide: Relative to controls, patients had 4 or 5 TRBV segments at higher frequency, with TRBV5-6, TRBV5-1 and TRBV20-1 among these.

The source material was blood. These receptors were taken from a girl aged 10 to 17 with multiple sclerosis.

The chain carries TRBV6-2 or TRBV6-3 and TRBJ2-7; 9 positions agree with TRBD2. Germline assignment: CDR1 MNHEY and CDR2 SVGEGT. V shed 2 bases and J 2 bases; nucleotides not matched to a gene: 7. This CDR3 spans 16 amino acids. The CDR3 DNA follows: TGTGCCAGCAGTTACGAAAGACTAGCGGTACCCTACGAGCAGTACTTC. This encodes CASSYERLAVPYEQYF.

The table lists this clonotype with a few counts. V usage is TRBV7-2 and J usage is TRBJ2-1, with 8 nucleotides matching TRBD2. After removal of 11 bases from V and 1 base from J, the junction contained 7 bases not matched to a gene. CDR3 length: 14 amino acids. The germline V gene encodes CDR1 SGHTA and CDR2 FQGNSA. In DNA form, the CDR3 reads TGTGCCCTGGGAGCGGGAGTTTCCTACAATGAGCAGTTCTTC. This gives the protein CALGAGVSYNEQFF.

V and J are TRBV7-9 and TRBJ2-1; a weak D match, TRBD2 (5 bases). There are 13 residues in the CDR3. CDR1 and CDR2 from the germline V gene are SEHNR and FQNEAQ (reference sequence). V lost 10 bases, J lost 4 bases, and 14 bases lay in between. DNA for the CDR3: TGTGCCACTAAGGATGCGGGTTACAATGAGCAGTTCTTC. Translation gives CATKDAGYNEQFF.

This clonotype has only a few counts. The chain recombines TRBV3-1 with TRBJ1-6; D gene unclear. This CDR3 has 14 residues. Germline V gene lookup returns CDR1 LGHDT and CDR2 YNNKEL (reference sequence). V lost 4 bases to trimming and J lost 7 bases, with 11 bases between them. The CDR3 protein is CASSPLARNSPLHF. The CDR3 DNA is TGTGCCAGCAGCCCCCTCGCCCGGAATTCACCCCTCCACTTT.

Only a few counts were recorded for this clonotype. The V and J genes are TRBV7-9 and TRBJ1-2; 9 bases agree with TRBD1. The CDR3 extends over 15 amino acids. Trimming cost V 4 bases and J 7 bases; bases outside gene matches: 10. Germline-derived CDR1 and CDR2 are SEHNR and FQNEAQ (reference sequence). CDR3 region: CASSWNRDRDVGYTF. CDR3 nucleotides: TGTGCCAGCAGCTGGAACCGGGACAGGGATGTTGGCTACACCTTC.

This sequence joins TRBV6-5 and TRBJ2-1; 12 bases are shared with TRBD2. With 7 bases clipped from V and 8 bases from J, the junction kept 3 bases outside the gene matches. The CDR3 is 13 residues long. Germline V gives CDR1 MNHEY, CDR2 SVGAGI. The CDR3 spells CASTRLAGDEQFF. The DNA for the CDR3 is TGTGCCAGCACTCGACTAGCGGGAGATGAGCAGTTCTTC.

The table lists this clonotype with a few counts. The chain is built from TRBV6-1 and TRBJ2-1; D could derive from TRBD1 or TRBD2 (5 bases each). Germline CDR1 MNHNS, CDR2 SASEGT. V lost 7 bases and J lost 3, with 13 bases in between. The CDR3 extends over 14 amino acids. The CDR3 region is CASKRAGSYNEQFF. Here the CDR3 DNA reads TGTGCCAGCAAACGGGCAGGGAGCTACAATGAGCAGTTCTTC.

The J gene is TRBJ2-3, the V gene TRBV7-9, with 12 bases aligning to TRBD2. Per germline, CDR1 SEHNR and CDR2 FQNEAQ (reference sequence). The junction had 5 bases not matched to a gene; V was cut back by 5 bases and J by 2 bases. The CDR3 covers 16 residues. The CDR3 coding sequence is TGTGCCAGCAGCCGACTAGCGGGAGAGGACACAGATACGCAGTATTTT. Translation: CASSRLAGEDTDTQYF.

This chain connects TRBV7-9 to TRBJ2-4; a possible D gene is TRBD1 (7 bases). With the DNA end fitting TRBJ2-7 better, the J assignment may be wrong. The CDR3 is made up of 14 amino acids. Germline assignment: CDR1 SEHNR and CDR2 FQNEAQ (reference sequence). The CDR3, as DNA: TGTGCCAGTGTCCCAGGGGGGAGCTGCTACGAGCAGTACTTC. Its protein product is CASVPGGSCYEQYF.

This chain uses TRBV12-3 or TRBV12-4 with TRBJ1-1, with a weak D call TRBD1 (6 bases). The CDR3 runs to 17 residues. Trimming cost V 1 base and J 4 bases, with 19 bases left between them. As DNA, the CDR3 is TGTGCCAGCAGTTTAGGGACAGTCTATAGGCAGGGCACTGAAGCTTTCTTT. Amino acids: CASSLGTVYRQGTEAFF.

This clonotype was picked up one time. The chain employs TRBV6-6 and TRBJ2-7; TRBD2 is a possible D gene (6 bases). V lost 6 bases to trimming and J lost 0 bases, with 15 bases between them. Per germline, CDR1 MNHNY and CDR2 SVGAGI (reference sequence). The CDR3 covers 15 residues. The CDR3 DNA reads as TGTGCCAGCAGCCAAACGCGGGACTTCTCCTACGAGCAGTACTTC. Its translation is CASSQTRDFSYEQYF.

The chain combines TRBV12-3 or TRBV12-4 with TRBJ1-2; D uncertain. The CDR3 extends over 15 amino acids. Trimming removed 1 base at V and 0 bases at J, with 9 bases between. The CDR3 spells CASSLGLVTNYGYTF. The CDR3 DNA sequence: TGTGCCAGCAGTTTAGGGCTGGTAACTAACTATGGCTACACCTTC.

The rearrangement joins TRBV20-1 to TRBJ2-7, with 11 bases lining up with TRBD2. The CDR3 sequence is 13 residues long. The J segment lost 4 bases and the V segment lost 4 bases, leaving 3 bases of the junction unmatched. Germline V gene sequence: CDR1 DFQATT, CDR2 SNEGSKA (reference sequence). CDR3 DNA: TGCAGTGCTACGGGACTAGCGGAATACGAGCAGTACTTC. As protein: CSATGLAEYEQYF.

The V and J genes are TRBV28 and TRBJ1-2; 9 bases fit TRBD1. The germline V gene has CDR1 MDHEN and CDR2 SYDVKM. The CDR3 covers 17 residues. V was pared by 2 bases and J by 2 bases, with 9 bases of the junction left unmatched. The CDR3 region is CASSLAWGQGSNYGYTF. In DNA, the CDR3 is TGTGCCAGCAGTTTAGCTTGGGGACAGGGAAGCAACTATGGCTACACCTTC.